This TCR beta chain came from a study of blood T cells in healthy people across ages. V gave up 2 bases and J gave up 6 bases, with 12 bases separating them. CDR1 and CDR2 (germline): SGHRS, YFSETQ. The CDR3 is 13 amino acids. With a J-beta primer mix and a sample-barcoded 5' primer, a second PCR ran about 6 to 11 cycles. MiXCR was run by TCRdb on the 5' RACE reads, yielding one entry per CDR3 protein. The sample yields about 650,000 distinct CDR3 sequences, 32% seen once. PBMCs were isolated at a quantity of at least 6.5 million per sample. What was sequenced was blood. This sequence originates from an elderly woman in good health. The chain recombines TRBV5-1 with TRBJ2-7; D perhaps matches TRBD2 (5 bases). Here the CDR3 reads CASSFGGGSEQYF. Here the CDR3 DNA reads TGCGCCAGCAGCTTCGGAGGAGGCAGCGAGCAGTACTTC.